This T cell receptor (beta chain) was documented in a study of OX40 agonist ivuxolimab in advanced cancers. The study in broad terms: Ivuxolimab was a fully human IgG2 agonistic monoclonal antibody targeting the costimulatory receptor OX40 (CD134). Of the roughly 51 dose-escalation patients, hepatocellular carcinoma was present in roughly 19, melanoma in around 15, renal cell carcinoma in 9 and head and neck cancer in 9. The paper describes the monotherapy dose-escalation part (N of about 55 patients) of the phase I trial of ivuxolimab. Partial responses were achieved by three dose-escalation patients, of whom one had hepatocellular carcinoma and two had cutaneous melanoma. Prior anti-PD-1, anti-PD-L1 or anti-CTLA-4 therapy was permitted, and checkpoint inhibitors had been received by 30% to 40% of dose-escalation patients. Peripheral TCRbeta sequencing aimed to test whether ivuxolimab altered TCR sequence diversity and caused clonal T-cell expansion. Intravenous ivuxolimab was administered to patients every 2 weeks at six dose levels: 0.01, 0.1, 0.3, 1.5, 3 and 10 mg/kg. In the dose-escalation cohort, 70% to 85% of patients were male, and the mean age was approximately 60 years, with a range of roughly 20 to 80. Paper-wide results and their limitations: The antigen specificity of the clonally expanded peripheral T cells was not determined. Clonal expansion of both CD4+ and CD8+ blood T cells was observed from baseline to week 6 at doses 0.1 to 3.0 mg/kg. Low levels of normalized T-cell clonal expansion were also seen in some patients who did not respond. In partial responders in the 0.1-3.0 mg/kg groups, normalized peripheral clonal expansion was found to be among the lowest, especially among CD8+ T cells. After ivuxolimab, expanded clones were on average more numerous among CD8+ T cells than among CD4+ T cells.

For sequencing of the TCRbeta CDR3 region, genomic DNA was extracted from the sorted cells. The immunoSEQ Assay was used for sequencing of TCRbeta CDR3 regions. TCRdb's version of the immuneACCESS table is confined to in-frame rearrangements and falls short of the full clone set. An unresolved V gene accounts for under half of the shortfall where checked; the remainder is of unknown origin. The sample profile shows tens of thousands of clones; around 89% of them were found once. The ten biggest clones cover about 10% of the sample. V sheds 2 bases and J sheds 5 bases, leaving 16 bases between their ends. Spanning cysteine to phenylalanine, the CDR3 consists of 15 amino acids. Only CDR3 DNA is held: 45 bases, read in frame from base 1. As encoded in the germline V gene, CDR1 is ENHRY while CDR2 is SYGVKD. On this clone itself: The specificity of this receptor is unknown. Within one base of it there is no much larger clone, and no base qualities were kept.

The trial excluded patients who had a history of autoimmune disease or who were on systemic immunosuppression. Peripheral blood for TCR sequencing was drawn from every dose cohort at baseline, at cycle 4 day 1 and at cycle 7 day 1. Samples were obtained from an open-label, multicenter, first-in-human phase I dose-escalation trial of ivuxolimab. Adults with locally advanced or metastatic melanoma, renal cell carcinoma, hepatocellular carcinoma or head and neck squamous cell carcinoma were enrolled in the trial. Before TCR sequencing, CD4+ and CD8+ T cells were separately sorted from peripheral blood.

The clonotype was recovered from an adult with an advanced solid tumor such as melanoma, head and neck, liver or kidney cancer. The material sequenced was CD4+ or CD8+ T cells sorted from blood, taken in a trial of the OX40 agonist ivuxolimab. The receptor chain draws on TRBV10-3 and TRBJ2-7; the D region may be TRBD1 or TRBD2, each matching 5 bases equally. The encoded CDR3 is CAISEPRKGDHEQYF. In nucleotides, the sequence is TGTGCCATCAGTGAGCCAAGAAAAGGGGACCACGAGCAGTACTTC.